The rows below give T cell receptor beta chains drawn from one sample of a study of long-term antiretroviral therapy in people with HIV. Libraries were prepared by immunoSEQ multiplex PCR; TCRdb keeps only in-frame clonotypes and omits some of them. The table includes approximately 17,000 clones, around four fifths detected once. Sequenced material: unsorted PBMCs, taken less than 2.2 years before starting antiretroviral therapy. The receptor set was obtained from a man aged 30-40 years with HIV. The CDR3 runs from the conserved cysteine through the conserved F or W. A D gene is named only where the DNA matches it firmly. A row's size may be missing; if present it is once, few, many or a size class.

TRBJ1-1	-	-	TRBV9	CASSVEEGGYTEAFF	TGTGCCAGCAGCGTGGAGGAGGGGGGTTACACTGAAGCTTTCTTT
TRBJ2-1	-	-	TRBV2	CASSGGLGPPDYNEQFF	TGTGCCAGCAGTGGGGGGCTAGGACCACCGGACTACAATGAGCAGTTCTTC
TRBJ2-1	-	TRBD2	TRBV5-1	CASSRVSGGASEQFF	TGCGCCAGCAGTAGGGTCAGCGGGGGGGCCAGTGAGCAGTTCTTC
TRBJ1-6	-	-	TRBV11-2	CASSLDRSYNSPLHF	TGTGCCAGCAGCTTAGACAGATCCTATAATTCACCCCTCCACTTT
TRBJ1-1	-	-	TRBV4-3	CASSQDEGSNTEAFF	TGCGCCAGCAGCCAAGATGAAGGGAGTAACACTGAAGCTTTCTTT
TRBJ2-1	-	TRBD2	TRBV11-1	CASRTGLEINEQFF	TGTGCCAGCAGAACGGGACTAGAAATCAATGAGCAGTTCTTC
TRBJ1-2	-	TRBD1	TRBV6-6	CASSYPGQGYGYTF	TGTGCCAGCAGTTACCCGGGACAGGGCTATGGCTACACCTTC
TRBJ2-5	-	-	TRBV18	CASRGQQETQYF	TGTGCCAGCCGCGGACAGCAAGAGACCCAGTACTTC
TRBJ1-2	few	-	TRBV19	CASSIREYYGYTF	TGTGCCAGTAGTATAAGAGAGTACTATGGCTACACCTTC
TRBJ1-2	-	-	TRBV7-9	CASSLGRSGYTF	TGTGCCAGCAGCTTAGGGAGGAGCGGCTACACCTTC
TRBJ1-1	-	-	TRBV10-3	CAISESGGSTEAFF	TGTGCCATCAGTGAGTCGGGGGGGAGCACTGAAGCTTTCTTT
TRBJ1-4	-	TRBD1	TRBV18	CASSPPGTAFSTNEKLFF	TGTGCCAGCTCACCTCCCGGGACAGCATTTTCAACTAATGAAAAACTGTTTTTT
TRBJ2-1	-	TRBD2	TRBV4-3	CASSPKGTTSKNEQFF	TGCGCCAGCAGTCCCAAGGGGACTACCTCTAAGAATGAGCAGTTCTTC
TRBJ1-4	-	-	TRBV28	CASRTKQGTNEKLFF	TGTGCCAGCAGGACTAAACAGGGAACTAATGAAAAACTGTTTTTT
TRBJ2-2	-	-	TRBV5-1	CASSLAQGSFTGELFF	TGCGCCAGCAGCTTGGCGCAGGGATCGTTCACCGGGGAGCTGTTTTTT
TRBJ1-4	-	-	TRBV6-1	CASSEGRQRSNEKLFF	TGTGCCAGCAGTGAAGGCCGACAGAGGAGCAATGAAAAACTGTTTTTT
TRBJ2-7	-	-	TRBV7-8	CASSDGIREQYF	TGTGCCAGCAGCGACGGAATCCGCGAGCAGTACTTC
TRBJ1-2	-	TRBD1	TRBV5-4	CASTWGGQDYGYTF	TGTGCCAGCACCTGGGGGGGACAGGACTATGGCTACACCTTC
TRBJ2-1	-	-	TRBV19	CATREVTYNEQFF	TGTGCCACAAGGGAGGTCACCTACAATGAGCAGTTCTTC
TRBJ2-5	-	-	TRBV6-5	CASSPGTPGRETQYF	TGTGCCAGTTCCCCAGGGACCCCAGGCAGAGAGACCCAGTACTTC
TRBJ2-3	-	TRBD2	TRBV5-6	CASSPVRGGGSMYTQYF	TGTGCCAGCAGCCCAGTCCGGGGCGGGGGGAGTATGTATACGCAGTATTTT
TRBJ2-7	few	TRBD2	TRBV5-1	CASSRTSGLEQYF	TGCGCCAGCAGCCGGACTAGCGGTCTCGAGCAGTACTTC
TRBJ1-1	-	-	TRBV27	CASSPVSTMNTEAFF	TGTGCCAGCAGTCCGGTTTCAACAATGAACACTGAAGCTTTCTTT
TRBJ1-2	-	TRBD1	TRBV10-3	CAILTGDSYGYTF	TGTGCCATTCTCACAGGGGACAGCTATGGCTACACCTTC
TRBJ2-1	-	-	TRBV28	CASSFRDTAYNEQFF	TGTGCCAGCAGTTTTAGGGACACTGCGTACAATGAGCAGTTCTTC
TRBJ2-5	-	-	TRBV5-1	CASSLAGRGETQYF	TGCGCCAGCAGCTTGGCCGGGCGAGGAGAGACCCAGTACTTC
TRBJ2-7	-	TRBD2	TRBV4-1	CASSQIAGSSYEQYF	TGCGCCAGCAGCCAAATAGCGGGTAGCTCCTACGAGCAGTACTTC
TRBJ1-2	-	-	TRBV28	CASSLFSRGYTF	TGTGCCAGCAGTTTATTTTCCAGAGGCTACACCTTC
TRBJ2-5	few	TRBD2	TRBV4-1	CASSQGGLARETQYF	TGCGCCAGCAGCCAGGGTGGACTAGCGCGGGAGACCCAGTACTTC
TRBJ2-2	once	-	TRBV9	CASSITGNTGELFF	TGTGCCAGCAGCATCACAGGGAACACCGGGGAGCTGTTTTTT
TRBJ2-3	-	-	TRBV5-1	CASSPYQGGEGDTQYF	TGCGCCAGCAGCCCCTACCAGGGGGGAGAGGGAGATACGCAGTATTTT
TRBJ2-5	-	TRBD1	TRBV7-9	CASSPPTGVQETQYF	TGTGCCAGCAGCCCACCGACAGGGGTCCAAGAGACCCAGTACTTC
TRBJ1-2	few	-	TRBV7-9	CASSLDSNYGYTF	TGTGCCAGCAGCTTAGACAGTAACTATGGCTACACCTTC
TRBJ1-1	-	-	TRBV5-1	CASSLEAGRTEAFF	TGCGCCAGCAGCTTGGAGGCGGGTCGGACTGAAGCTTTCTTT
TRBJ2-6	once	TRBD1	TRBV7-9	CASSLRQGALAGANVLTF	TGTGCCAGCAGCCTCAGACAGGGGGCGCTTGCCGGGGCCAACGTCCTGACTTTC
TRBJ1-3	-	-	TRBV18	CASSPPIGGHIGNTIYF	TGTGCCAGCTCACCACCGATCGGGGGGCACATTGGAAACACCATATATTTT
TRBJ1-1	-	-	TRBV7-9	CASSLTGHGTEAFF	TGTGCCAGCAGCTTAACAGGGCATGGCACTGAAGCTTTCTTT
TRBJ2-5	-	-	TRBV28	CASSLNDRTQYF	TGTGCCAGCAGTTTAAACGACAGGACCCAGTACTTC
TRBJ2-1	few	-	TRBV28	CASSLSFRVNEQFF	TGTGCCAGCAGTTTATCCTTTCGTGTGAATGAGCAGTTCTTC
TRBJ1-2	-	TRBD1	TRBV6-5	CASRGGQGYGYTF	TGTGCCAGCAGGGGGGGACAGGGGTATGGCTACACCTTC
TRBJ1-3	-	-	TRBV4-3	CASSLGPLMAGNTIYF	TGCGCCAGCAGCTTGGGACCGCTGATGGCGGGAAACACCATATATTTT
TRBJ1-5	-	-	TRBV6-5	CASSYEGFNQPQHF	TGTGCCAGCAGTTACGAGGGATTCAATCAGCCCCAGCATTTT
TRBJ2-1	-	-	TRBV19	CASSMDRDTEQFF	TGTGCCAGTAGTATGGATAGGGACACCGAGCAGTTCTTC
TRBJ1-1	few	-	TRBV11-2	CASSFGQTSPAFF	TGTGCCAGCAGCTTCGGACAGACTAGTCCCGCTTTCTTT
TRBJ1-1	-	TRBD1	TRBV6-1	CASSLKGTGNVFF	TGTGCCAGCAGTCTGAAGGGGACAGGGAATGTTTTCTTT
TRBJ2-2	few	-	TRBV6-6	CASSYEGTGELFF	TGTGCCAGCAGTTACGAAGGCACCGGGGAGCTGTTTTTT
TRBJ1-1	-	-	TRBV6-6	CASTPRGNTEAFF	TGTGCCAGCACCCCGAGGGGGAACACTGAAGCTTTCTTT
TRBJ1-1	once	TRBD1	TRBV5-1	CASSHQDRGLSEAFF	TGCGCCAGCAGCCATCAGGACAGGGGGCTGAGTGAAGCTTTCTTT
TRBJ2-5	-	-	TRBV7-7	CASSPRGYQETQYF	TGTGCTAGCAGCCCTAGGGGGTACCAAGAGACCCAGTACTTC
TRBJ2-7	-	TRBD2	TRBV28	CASRPLSGKYEQYF	TGTGCCAGCAGGCCCCTTAGCGGGAAATACGAGCAGTACTTC
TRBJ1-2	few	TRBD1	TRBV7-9	CASSLGRGPSGYTF	TGTGCCAGCAGCTTAGGCAGGGGGCCTAGCGGCTACACCTTC